This passage covers 14 T cell receptor beta chains from one sample sequenced in a study of blood T cells in healthy people across ages (dated by TCRdb to 2015 to 2017). Receptor libraries were prepared by 5' RACE. The run used an Illumina HiSeq 2500. A second PCR of roughly 7 to 11 cycles was performed with a sample-barcoded 5' primer and a J-beta primer mix. TCRdb reran the public reads through fastp at Q25 and MiXCR, keeping productive beta chains. Each entry is one CDR3 protein sequence, shown with its most common DNA and genes. This sample gives about 840,000 distinct CDR3 sequences in total; almost 30% of them show up just once. The ten largest clonotypes hold roughly 10% of the sample. These data were also reused for a study on T cells of mothers and their children.

Specimen: blood. The receptor source for this set is a woman between 35 and 50 years old in good health.

This sequence joins TRBV20-1 and TRBJ2-1, with D perhaps matching TRBD1 or TRBD2 (6 bases each). CDR3 size: 14 residues. Germline V gene lookup returns CDR1 DFQATT and CDR2 SNEGSKA (reference sequence). The V end was cut by 4 bases, the J end by 0 bases, with 10 bases between. DNA of the CDR3: TGCAGTGCTAACAGGGAGGTCTCCTACAATGAGCAGTTCTTC. Translated, it gives CSANREVSYNEQFF.

This rearrangement joins TRBV6-5 to TRBJ1-1, with 11 bases lining up with TRBD1. The J segment lost 3 bases and the V segment lost 4 bases, leaving 4 bases of the junction unmatched. Germline CDR1 reads MNHEY; CDR2 reads SVGAGI. This CDR3 contains 15 residues. The CDR3 protein is CASSFRTGGHTEAFF. CDR3 in DNA: TGTGCCAGCAGTTTCCGGACAGGGGGCCACACTGAAGCTTTCTTT.

This clonotype was recorded at least ten times. The V call is TRBV20-1, the J call TRBJ2-1; 7 bases are shared with TRBD2. Looked up from germline, CDR1 is DFQATT and CDR2 is SNEGSKA (reference sequence). The trim removed 2 bases at V and 4 bases at J, leaving 8 bases unmatched. This CDR3 spans 15 amino acids. CDR3 sequence (DNA): TGCAGTGCTAGAAAAAGCGGGGCCCTATACAATGAGCAGTTCTTC. Its protein is CSARKSGALYNEQFF.

This clonotype was detected only a few times. This chain links TRBV29-1 with TRBJ1-1; D is perhaps TRBD1 (5 bases). Germline CDR1 SQVTM, CDR2 ANQGSEA. CDR3 length equals 14 residues. V dropped 3 bases and J dropped 1 base, with 12 bases sitting between them. CDR3 sequence (DNA): TGCAGCGTTGATCCTAATCAGGGGAACACTGAAGCTTTCTTT. Protein product: CSVDPNQGNTEAFF.

This clonotype was found a few times. The V call is TRBV7-9, the J call TRBJ2-7; D is undetermined. This CDR3 is built from 15 residues. The V gene lost 5 bases and the J gene lost 3 bases, with 17 bases spanning the gap. Germline CDR1 SEHNR, CDR2 FQNEAQ (reference sequence). The CDR3 here is CASSLEVSPLYEQYF. The CDR3 DNA sequence: TGTGCCAGCAGCCTAGAGGTCAGCCCTCTCTACGAGCAGTACTTC.

This clonotype has ten or more counts. The chain carries TRBV6-6 and TRBJ2-7; D is unresolved. V was trimmed by 2 bases and J by 0 bases, leaving 14 bases between them. The CDR3 runs to 16 residues. Germline-derived CDR1 and CDR2 are MNHNY and SVGAGI (reference sequence). The CDR3 sequence is CASSYTAAISSYEQYF. The CDR3 DNA follows: TGTGCCAGCAGTTACACTGCGGCCATAAGCTCCTACGAGCAGTACTTC.

The rearrangement links TRBV20-1 to TRBJ1-2, with TRBD1 as a possible D gene (6 bases). The ends were cut back, 3 bases at V and 0 bases at J, with 8 bases in the middle. Looked up from germline, CDR1 is DFQATT and CDR2 is SNEGSKA (reference sequence). The length of the CDR3 is 13 residues. CDR3 in DNA: TGCAGTGCTAGGGACAGTACTAACTATGGCTACACCTTC. Translated: CSARDSTNYGYTF.

This clonotype was detected ten times or more. V and J are TRBV4-3 and TRBJ1-5; TRBD1 is a possible D gene (5 bases). V lost 6 bases and J 1 base, leaving 16 bases between the germline ends. The CDR3 is 16 amino acids. CDR1 is LGHNA and CDR2 is YSLEER in the germline V gene. As DNA, the CDR3 is TGCGCCAGCAGTCAGGGCCTTTGGCAAAGCAATCAGCCCCAGCATTTT. Translating gives CASSQGLWQSNQPQHF.

The chain recombines TRBV29-1 with TRBJ1-2; 7 bases are shared with TRBD1. Germline trimming cut 6 bases from V and 4 bases from J; bases unmatched to any gene: 20. The CDR3 is made up of 17 amino acids. From germline, CDR1 is SQVTM and CDR2 ANQGSEA. The DNA of the CDR3 is TGCAGCGTCGATAAACCCACGACCCCCGGGACAGTCTATGGCTACACCTTC. Translating gives CSVDKPTTPGTVYGYTF.

Ten or more counts support this clonotype. This chain connects TRBV28 to TRBJ2-6; tentatively, D is TRBD1 or TRBD2 (5 bases each). The germline gives CDR1 MDHEN, CDR2 SYDVKM. V lost 5 bases, J lost 1 base, and 9 bases lay in between. This CDR3 has 15 residues. The CDR3 reads CASSPGQSGANVLTF. CDR3 DNA: TGTGCCAGCAGTCCGGGGCAGTCTGGGGCCAACGTCCTGACTTTC.

As concerns this clonotype: One end of the junction varies from germline; a read error may be responsible. The chain joins TRBV28 to TRBJ1-2; no reliable D call. CDR3 size: 17 residues. CDR1 is MDHEN and CDR2 is SYDVKM in the germline V gene. CDR3 region: CACSLGPAATSNYGYTF. As DNA, the CDR3 is TGTGCCTGCAGTTTGGGCCCTGCGGCTACCTCTAACTATGGCTACACCTTC.

This clonotype has more than one count but fewer than ten. This sequence joins TRBV7-3 and TRBJ1-2; D perhaps matches TRBD1 (5 bases). CDR1 is SGHTA and CDR2 is FQGTGA in the germline V gene. V lost 5 bases and J lost 3, with 16 bases in between. The length of the CDR3 is 15 residues. The CDR3 nucleotides are TGTGCCAGCAGCCCCTGGGGACCGTTGGACTATGGCTACACCTTC. It is translated as CASSPWGPLDYGYTF.

Comments on this clonotype: A read error may account for a junction end that differs from germline. This chain joins TRBV9 and TRBJ2-5; 8 nucleotides match TRBD2. Germline V gives CDR1 SGDLS, CDR2 YYNGEE. CDR3 size: 15 residues. The chain's CDR3 is CVSSVARGGLDEQYF. The CDR3 region has the DNA TGTGTCAGCAGCGTAGCCCGGGGGGGCCTTGATGAGCAGTACTTC.

V gene TRBV9 combines with J gene TRBJ1-1, with D unresolved. In germline, CDR1 is SGDLS, CDR2 YYNGEE. The CDR3 spans 13 residues. V was clipped by 0 bases and J by 5 bases, with 8 bases between them. The CDR3 protein is CASSVDGRTEAFF. As DNA, the CDR3 is TGTGCCAGCAGCGTAGACGGGAGGACTGAAGCTTTCTTT.